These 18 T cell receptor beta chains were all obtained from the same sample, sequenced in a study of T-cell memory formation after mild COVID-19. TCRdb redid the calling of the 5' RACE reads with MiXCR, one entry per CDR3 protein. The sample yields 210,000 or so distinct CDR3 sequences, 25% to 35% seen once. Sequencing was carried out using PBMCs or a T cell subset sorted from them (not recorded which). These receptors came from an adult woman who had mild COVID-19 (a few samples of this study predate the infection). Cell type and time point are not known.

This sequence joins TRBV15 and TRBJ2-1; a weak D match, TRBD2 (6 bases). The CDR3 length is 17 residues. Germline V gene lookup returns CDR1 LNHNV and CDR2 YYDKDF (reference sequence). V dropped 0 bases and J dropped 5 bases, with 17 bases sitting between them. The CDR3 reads CATSRDSRGGMDNEQFF. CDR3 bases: TGTGCCACCAGCAGAGATTCTCGCGGCGGGATGGACAATGAGCAGTTCTTC.

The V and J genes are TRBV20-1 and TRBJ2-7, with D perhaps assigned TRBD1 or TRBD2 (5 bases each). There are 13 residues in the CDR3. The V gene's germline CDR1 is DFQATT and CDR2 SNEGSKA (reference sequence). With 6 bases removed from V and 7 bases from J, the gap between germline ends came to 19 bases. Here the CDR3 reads CSAPGPSLGEQYF. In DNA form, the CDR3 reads TGCAGTGCCCCGGGGCCCTCGTTAGGTGAGCAGTACTTC.

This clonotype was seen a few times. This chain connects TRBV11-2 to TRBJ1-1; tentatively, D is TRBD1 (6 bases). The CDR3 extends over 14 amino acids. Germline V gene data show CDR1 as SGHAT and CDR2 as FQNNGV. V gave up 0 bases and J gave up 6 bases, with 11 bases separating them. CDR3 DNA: TGTGCCAGCAGCTTAGAGGGGGCGGGAGCTGAAGCTTTCTTT. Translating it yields CASSLEGAGAEAFF.

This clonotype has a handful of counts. CDR3 DNA sequence: TGCAGTGCTAGAGATGGGGGGGCGATAGCTTTCTTT. Translated: CSARDGGAIAFF. The rearrangement links TRBV20-1 to TRBJ1-1, with a possible D match to TRBD1 (6 bases). V was pared by 0 bases and J by 10 bases, with 12 bases between. Germline loops: CDR1 DFQATT, CDR2 SNEGSKA (reference sequence). The CDR3 is 12 residues long.

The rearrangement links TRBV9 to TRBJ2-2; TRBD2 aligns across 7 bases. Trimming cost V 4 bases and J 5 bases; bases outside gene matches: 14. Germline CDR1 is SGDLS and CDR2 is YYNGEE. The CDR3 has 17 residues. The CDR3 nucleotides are TGTGCCAGCAGCTCCTCAACGGGGGGACGAGGGACCGGGGAGCTGTTTTTT. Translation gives CASSSSTGGRGTGELFF.

The CDR3, as DNA: TGTGCCAGCAGCCAAGATTTCAGCGGCGGCAATGAGCAGTTCTTC. It encodes CASSQDFSGGNEQFF. The chain couples TRBV4-2 to TRBJ2-1; possible D gene TRBD2, 5 bases. The CDR3 runs 15 residues. With 0 bases removed from V and 6 bases from J, the gap between germline ends came to 12 bases. Germline CDR1 and CDR2: LGHNA and YNFKEQ.

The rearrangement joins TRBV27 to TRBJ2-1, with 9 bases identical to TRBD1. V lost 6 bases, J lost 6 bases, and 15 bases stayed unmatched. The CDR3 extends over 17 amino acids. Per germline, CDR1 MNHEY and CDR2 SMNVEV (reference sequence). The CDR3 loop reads CASSSTGGSLLPNEQFF. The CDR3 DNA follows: TGTGCCAGCAGCTCGACAGGGGGGTCCCTATTACCCAATGAGCAGTTCTTC.

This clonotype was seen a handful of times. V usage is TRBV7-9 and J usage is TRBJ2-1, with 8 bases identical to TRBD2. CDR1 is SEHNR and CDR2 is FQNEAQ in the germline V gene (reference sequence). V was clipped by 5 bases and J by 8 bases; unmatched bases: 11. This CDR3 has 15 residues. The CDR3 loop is CASSESSGIRHEQFF. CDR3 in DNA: TGTGCCAGCAGCGAGAGTAGCGGGATTAGGCATGAGCAGTTCTTC.

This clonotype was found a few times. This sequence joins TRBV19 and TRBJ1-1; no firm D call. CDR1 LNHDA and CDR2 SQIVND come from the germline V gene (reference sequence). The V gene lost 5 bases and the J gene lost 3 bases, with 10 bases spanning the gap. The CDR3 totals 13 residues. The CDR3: CASSPRYDTEAFF. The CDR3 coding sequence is TGTGCCAGTAGTCCTCGTTACGACACTGAAGCTTTCTTT.

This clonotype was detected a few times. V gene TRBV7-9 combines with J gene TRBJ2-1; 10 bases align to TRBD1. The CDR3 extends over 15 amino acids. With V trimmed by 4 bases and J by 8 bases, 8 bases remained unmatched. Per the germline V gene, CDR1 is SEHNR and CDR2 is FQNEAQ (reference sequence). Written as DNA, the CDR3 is TGTGCCAGCAGCTCACCGGGACAGGGGTTGGATGAGCAGTTCTTC. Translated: CASSSPGQGLDEQFF. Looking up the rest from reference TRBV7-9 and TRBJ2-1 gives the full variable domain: DTGVSQNPRHKITKRGQNVTFRCDPISEHNRLYWYRQTLGQGPEFLTYFQNEAQLEKSRLLSDRFSAERPKGSFSTLEIQRTEQGDSAMYLCASSSPGQGLDEQFFGPGTRLTVL.

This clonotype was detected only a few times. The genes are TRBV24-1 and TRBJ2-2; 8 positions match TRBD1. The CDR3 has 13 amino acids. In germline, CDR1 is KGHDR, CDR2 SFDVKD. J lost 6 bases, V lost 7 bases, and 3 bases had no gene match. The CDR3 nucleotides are TGTGCCACCAGGGACAGGGTGCCCGGGGAGCTGTTTTTT. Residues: CATRDRVPGELFF.

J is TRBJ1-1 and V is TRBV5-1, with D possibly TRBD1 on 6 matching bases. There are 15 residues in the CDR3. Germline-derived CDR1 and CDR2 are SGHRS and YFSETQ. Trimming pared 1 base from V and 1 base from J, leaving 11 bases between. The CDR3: CASSLIKTGNTEAFF. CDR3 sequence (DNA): TGCGCCAGCAGCTTGATAAAGACAGGGAACACTGAAGCTTTCTTT.

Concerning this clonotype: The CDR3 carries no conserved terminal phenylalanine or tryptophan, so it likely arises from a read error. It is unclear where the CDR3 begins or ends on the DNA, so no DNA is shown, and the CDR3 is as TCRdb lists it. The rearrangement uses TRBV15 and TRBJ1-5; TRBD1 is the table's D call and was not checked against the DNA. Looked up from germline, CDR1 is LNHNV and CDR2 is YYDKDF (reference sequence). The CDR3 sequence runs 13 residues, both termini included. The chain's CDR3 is CATSRDRGAGINL.

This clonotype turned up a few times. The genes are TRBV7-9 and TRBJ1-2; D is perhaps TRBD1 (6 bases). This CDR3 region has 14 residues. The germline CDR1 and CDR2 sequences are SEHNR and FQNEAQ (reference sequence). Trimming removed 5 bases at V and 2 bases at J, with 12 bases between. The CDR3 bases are TGTGCCAGCAGCCCCGGGGGGGGCAACTATGGCTACACCTTC. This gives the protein CASSPGGGNYGYTF.

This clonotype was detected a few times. CDR3 DNA sequence: TGCGCCAGCAGCTTGGTGGTGGGGATAGGTAATTCACCCCTCCACTTT. Protein: CASSLVVGIGNSPLHF. This rearrangement joins TRBV5-1 to TRBJ1-6, with D hard to call. Germline-derived CDR1 and CDR2 are SGHRS and YFSETQ. The CDR3 is 16 residues long. The V end was cut by 0 bases, the J end by 6 bases, with 13 bases between.

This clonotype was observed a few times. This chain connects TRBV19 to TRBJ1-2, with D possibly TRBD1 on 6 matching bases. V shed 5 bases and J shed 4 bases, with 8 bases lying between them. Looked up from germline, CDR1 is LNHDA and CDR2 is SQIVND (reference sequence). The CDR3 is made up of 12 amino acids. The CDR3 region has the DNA TGTGCCAGTAGTGACAGGATCTATGGCTACACCTTC. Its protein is CASSDRIYGYTF.

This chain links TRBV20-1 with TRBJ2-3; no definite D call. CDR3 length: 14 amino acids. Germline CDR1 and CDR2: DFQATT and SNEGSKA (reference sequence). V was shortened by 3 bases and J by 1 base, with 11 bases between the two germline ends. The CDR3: CSARPGFGTDTQYF. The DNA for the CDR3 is TGCAGTGCTAGGCCGGGTTTCGGCACAGATACGCAGTATTTT.

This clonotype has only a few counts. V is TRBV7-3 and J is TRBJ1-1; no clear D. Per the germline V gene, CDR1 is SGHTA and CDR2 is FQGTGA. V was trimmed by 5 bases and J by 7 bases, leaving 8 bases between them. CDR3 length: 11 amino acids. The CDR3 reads CASSLSGEAFF. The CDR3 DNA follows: TGTGCCAGCAGCCTTTCAGGTGAAGCTTTCTTT.